This paragraph covers one T cell receptor (beta chain) sequence. TCRdb's table, derived via immunoSEQ multiplex PCR, lists solely in-frame clones and lacks some. The sample lists around 50,000 clones; about 96% were seen once. The CDR3 loop spans 14 amino acids. V lost 3 bases and J lost 0, with 8 bases in between. Germline V CDR1 and CDR2: LNHDA, SQIVND (reference sequence). This entry belongs to a study of T cells after somatic rescue of genetic block. Material: peripheral blood mononuclear cells (PBMCs). The V gene is TRBV19, the J gene TRBJ1-2, with D uncertain. The sequence came from a child younger than two. The CDR3 nucleotides are TGTGCCAGTAGTATCGCAGCAGCTAACTATGGCTACACCTTC. As protein: CASSIAAANYGYTF.